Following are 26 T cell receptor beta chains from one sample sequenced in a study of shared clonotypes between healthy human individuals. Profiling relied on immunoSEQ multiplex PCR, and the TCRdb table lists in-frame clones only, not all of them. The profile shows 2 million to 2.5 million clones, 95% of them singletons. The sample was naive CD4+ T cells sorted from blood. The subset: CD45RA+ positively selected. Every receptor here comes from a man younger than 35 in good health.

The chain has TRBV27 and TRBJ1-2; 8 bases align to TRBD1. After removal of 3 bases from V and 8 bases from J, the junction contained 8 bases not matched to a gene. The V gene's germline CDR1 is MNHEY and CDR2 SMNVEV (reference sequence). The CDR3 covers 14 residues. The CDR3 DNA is TGTGCCAGCAGTTTCACAGGGGGGGTTTGGGGCTACACCTTC. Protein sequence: CASSFTGGVWGYTF.

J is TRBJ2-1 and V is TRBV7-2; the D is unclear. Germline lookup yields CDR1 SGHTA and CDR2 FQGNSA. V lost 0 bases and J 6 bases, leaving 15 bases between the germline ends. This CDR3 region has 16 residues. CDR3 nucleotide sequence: TGTGCCAGCAGCTTAGCCTCGGCCTATCACGGCAATGAGCAGTTCTTC. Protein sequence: CASSLASAYHGNEQFF.

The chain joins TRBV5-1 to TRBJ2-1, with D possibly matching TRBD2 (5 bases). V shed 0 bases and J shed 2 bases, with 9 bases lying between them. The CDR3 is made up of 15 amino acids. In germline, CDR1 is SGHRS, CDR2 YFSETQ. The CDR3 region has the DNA TGCGCCAGCAGCTTGGAAGGAGGTGCCTACAATGAGCAGTTCTTC. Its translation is CASSLEGGAYNEQFF.

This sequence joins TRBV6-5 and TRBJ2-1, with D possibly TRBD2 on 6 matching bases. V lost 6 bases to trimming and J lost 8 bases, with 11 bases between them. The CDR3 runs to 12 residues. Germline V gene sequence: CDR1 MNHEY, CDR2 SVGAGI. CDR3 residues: CASRRTIDEQFF. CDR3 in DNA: TGTGCCAGCAGACGGACTATCGATGAGCAGTTCTTC.

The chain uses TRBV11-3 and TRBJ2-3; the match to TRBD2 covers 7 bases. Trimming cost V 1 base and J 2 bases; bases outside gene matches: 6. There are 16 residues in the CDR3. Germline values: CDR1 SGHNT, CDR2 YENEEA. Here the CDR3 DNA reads TGTGCCAGCAGCTTAGGTGCGGGAGCCCCCACAGATACGCAGTATTTT. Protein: CASSLGAGAPTDTQYF. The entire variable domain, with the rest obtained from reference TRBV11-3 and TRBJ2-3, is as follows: EAGVVQSPRYKIIEKKQPVAFWCNPISGHNTLYWYLQNLGQGPELLIRYENEEAVDDSQLPKDRFSAERLKGVDSTLKIQPAELGDSAVYLCASSLGAGAPTDTQYFGPGTRLTVL.

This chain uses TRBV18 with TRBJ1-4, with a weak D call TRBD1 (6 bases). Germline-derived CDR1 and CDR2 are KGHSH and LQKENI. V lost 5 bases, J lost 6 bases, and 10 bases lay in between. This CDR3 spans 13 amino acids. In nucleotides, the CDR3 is TGTGCCAGCTCAGGGGGGCGTGATGAAAAACTGTTTTTT. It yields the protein CASSGGRDEKLFF.

The DNA of the CDR3 is TGCGCCAGCAGCCAATTTACTAGCGGGAACTCTGAGCAGTTCTTC. This codes for CASSQFTSGNSEQFF. The genes are TRBV4-1 and TRBJ2-1; TRBD2 matches 10 bases. The CDR3 covers 15 residues. The germline gives CDR1 MGHRA, CDR2 YSYEKL. Trimming took 2 bases from V and 9 from J; bases not matched to a gene: 7.

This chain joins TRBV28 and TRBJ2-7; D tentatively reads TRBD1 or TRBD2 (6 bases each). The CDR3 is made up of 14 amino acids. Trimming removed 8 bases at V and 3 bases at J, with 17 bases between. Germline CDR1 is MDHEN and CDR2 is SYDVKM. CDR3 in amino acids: CASGFGGGLYEQYF. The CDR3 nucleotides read TGTGCCAGCGGATTTGGAGGGGGGCTCTACGAGCAGTACTTC.

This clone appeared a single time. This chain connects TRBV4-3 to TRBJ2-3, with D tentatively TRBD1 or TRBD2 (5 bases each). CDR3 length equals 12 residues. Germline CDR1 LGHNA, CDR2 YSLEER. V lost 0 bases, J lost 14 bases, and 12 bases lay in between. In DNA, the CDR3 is TGCGCCAGCAGCCAAGATCGGGACCCACCGTATTTT. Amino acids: CASSQDRDPPYF.

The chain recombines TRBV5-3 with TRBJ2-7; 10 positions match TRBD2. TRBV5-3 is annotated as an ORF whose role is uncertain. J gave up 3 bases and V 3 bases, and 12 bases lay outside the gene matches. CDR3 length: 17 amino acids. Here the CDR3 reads CARSSQALAGDFYEQYF. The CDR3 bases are TGTGCCAGAAGCTCACAAGCTCTAGCGGGGGACTTCTACGAGCAGTACTTC.

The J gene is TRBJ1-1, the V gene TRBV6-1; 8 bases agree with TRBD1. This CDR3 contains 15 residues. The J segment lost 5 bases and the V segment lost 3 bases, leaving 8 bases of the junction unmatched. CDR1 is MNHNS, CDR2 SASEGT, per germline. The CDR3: CASSDRQGLSTEAFF. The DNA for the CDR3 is TGTGCCAGCAGTGATCGACAGGGGTTGAGTACTGAAGCTTTCTTT.

CDR3 protein: CASSLSTWSYEQYF. The CDR3 DNA sequence: TGTGCCAGCAGCTTAAGTACTTGGTCCTACGAGCAGTACTTC. The chain links TRBV13 to TRBJ2-7; D remains unclear. CDR1 PRHDT and CDR2 FYEKMQ come from the germline V gene (reference sequence). The CDR3 has 14 residues. Deletions cut 2 bases from V and 1 base from J, with 9 bases between.

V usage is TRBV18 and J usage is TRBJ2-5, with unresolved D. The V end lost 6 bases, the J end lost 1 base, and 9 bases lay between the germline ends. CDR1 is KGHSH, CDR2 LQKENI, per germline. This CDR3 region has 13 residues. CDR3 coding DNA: TGTGCCAGCTCGGCCAATTTCCAAGAGACCCAGTACTTC. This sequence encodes CASSANFQETQYF.

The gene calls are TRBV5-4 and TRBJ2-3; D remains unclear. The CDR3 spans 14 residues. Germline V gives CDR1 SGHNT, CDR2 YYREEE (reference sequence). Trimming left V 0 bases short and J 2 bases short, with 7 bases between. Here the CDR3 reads CASSLGHDTDTQYF. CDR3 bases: TGTGCCAGCAGCTTGGGACACGACACAGATACGCAGTATTTT.

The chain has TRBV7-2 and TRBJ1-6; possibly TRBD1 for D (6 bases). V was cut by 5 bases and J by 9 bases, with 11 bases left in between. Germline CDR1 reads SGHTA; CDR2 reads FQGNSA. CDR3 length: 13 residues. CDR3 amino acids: CASSPWTVSPLHF. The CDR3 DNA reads TGTGCCAGCAGCCCTTGGACAGTTTCACCCCTCCACTTT.

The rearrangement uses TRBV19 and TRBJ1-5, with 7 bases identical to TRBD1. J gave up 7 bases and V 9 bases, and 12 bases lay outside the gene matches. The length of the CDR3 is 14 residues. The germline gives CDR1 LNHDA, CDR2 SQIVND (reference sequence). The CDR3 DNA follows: TGTGCCAGACTCCTGAGGGACAGAGTACAGCCCCAGCATTTT. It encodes CARLLRDRVQPQHF.

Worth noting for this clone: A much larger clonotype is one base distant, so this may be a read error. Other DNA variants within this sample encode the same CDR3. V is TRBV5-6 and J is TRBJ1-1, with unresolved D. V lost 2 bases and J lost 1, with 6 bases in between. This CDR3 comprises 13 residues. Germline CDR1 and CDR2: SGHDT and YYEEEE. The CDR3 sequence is CASSLQANTEAFF. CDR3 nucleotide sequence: TGTGCCAGCAGCTTACAAGCGAACACTGAAGCTTTCTTT.

The CDR3 sequence is CASKMTGTYEQYF. In DNA, the CDR3 is TGTGCCAGCAAGATGACAGGGACCTACGAGCAGTACTTC. This chain joins TRBV6-5 and TRBJ2-7; TRBD1 agrees at 7 bases. This CDR3 region has 13 residues. CDR1 is MNHEY, CDR2 SVGAGI, per germline. V shed 7 bases, J shed 2 bases, and the junction held 5 bases outside the gene matches.

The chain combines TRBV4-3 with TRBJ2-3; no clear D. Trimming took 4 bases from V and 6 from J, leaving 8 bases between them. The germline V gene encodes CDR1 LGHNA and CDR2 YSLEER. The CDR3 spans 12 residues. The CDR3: CASSRVGDTQYF. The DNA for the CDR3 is TGCGCCAGCAGCCGGGTGGGTGATACGCAGTATTTT.

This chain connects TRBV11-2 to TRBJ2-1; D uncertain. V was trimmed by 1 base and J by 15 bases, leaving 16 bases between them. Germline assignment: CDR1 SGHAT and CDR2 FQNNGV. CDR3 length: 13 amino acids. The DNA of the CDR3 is TGTGCCAGCAGCTTAGGGTTGGGCGTGGTGTCGTTCTTC. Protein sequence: CASSLGLGVVSFF.

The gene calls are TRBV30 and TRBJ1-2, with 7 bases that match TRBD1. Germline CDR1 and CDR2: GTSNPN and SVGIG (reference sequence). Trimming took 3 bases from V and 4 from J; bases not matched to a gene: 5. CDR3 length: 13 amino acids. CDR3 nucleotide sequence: TGTGCCTGGAGCTCGACAGGGCTCTATGGCTACACCTTC. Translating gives CAWSSTGLYGYTF.

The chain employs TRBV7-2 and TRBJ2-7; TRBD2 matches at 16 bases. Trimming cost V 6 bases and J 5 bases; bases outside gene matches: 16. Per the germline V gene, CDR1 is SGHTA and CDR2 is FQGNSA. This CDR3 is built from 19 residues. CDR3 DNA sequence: TGTGCCAGCAGTTCCCAGGGACTAGCGGGAGGGCCCTCTGGCCACGAGCAGTACTTC. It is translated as CASSSQGLAGGPSGHEQYF.

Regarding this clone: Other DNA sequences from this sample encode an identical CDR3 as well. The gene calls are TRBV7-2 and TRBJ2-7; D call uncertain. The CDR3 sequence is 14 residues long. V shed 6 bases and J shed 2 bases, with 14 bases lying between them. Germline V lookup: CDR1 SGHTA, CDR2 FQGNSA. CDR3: CASSSGQATYEQYF. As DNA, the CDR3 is TGTGCCAGCAGTTCAGGTCAGGCGACCTACGAGCAGTACTTC.

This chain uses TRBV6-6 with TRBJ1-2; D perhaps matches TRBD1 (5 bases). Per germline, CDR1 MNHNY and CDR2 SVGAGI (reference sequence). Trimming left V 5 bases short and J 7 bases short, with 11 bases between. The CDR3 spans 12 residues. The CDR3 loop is CASSRGDTGYTF. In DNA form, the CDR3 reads TGTGCCAGCAGTCGAGGGGATACTGGCTACACCTTC.

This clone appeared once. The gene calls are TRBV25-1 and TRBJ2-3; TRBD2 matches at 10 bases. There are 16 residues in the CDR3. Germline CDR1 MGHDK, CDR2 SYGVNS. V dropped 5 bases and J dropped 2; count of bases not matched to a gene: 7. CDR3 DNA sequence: TGTGCCAGCAGTTCCGGAACTAGCGGGAACACAGATACGCAGTATTTT. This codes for CASSSGTSGNTDTQYF.

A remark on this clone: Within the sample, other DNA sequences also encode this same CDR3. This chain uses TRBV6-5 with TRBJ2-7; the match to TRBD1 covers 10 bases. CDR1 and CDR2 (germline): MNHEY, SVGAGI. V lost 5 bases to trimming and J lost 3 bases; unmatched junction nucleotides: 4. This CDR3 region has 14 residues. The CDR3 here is CASSTRTGGYEQYF. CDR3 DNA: TGTGCCAGCAGTACCAGGACAGGGGGCTACGAGCAGTACTTC.